Following are 29 T cell receptor beta chains from one sample sequenced in a study of blood T cell repertoires in COVID-19. Repertoires were generated with immunoSEQ multiplex PCR, while TCRdb's copy carries only in-frame clones and drops some. The sample lists 250,000 to 400,000 clones; roughly nine tenths were seen once. The sample was peripheral blood. The receptors derive from a young woman with COVID-19, enrolled during active disease.

The chain employs TRBV7-3 and TRBJ1-1; 7 bases map to TRBD1. CDR1 is SGHTA and CDR2 is FQGTGA in the germline V gene. The V and J ends lost 3 bases and 4 bases, in that order; junction bases with no gene match: 5. CDR3 length: 14 residues. CDR3 in DNA: TGTGCCAGCAGCTTTGACAGGGATAGCACTGAAGCTTTCTTT. As protein: CASSFDRDSTEAFF. Full variable domain (remainder filled in from reference TRBV7-3 and TRBJ1-1): GAGVSQTPSNKVTEKGKYVELRCDPISGHTALYWYRQSLGQGPEFLIYFQGTGAADDSGLPNDRFFAVRPEGSVSTLKIQRTERGDSAVYLCASSFDRDSTEAFFGQGTRLTVV.

CDR3 nucleotides: TGTGCCAGCAGTGTGACAGGGGGAAATTCACCCCTCCACTTT. Encoded protein: CASSVTGGNSPLHF. The chain links TRBV27 to TRBJ1-6; the match to TRBD1 covers 9 bases. Germline CDR1 is MNHEY and CDR2 is SMNVEV (reference sequence). The V gene end was trimmed by 5 bases and the J gene end by 7 bases; junction bases not matched to a gene: 3. CDR3 length: 14 residues.

Only a few counts were recorded for this clone. The chain couples TRBV19 to TRBJ1-2; weak D call: TRBD1 (6 bases). Germline V CDR1 and CDR2: LNHDA, SQIVND (reference sequence). This CDR3 contains 13 residues. V shed 6 bases and J shed 2 bases, with 10 bases lying between them. The CDR3 reads CASRRDRNYGYTF. DNA for the CDR3: TGTGCCAGTAGGAGAGACAGGAACTATGGCTACACCTTC.

The J gene is TRBJ2-2, the V gene TRBV7-9, with 7 bases lining up with TRBD1. Germline V CDR1 and CDR2: SEHNR, FQNEAQ (reference sequence). The CDR3 runs to 16 residues. Trimming took 5 bases from V and 4 from J; bases not matched to a gene: 10. CDR3 in amino acids: CASSPGTVGSTGELFF. In DNA, the CDR3 is TGTGCCAGCAGCCCCGGGACAGTTGGGAGCACCGGGGAGCTGTTTTTT. The entire variable domain, with the rest obtained from reference TRBV7-9 and TRBJ2-2, is as follows: DTGVSQNPRHKITKRGQNVTFRCDPISEHNRLYWYRQTLGQGPEFLTYFQNEAQLEKSRLLSDRFSAERPKGSFSTLEIQRTEQGDSAMYLCASSPGTVGSTGELFFGEGSRLTVL.

The chain uses TRBV7-2 and TRBJ2-7, with 8 nucleotides matching TRBD2. This CDR3 spans 16 amino acids. Germline V gene data show CDR1 as SGHTA and CDR2 as FQGNSA. Trimming at V came to 5 bases and at J to 2 bases, leaving 11 bases not matched to a gene. In DNA form, the CDR3 reads TGTGCCAGCAGCCCGAATGGGGTAGCGGGAACCTACGAGCAGTACTTC. Translation: CASSPNGVAGTYEQYF.

This rearrangement joins TRBV5-1 to TRBJ2-1; 9 bases are shared with TRBD2. The CDR3 is 15 residues long. CDR1 is SGHRS, CDR2 YFSETQ, per germline. Trimming at V came to 6 bases and at J to 8 bases, leaving 12 bases not matched to a gene. The CDR3 protein is CASTKTRGRGDEQFF. The DNA for the CDR3 is TGCGCCAGCACCAAAACTCGCGGGAGGGGGGATGAGCAGTTCTTC.

This chain uses TRBV11-2 with TRBJ1-1; D possibly corresponds to TRBD1 (6 bases). The germline gives CDR1 SGHAT, CDR2 FQNNGV. The CDR3 has 14 amino acids. The V end lost 8 bases, the J end lost 4 bases, and 17 bases lay between the germline ends. CDR3 sequence: CASGQTLRGTEAFF. CDR3 nucleotides: TGTGCCAGCGGACAGACCCTAAGAGGCACTGAAGCTTTCTTT.

This chain uses TRBV10-3 with TRBJ1-1; D unclear. V lost 7 bases, J lost 7 bases, and 16 bases lay in between. Germline V gene data show CDR1 as ENHRY and CDR2 as SYGVKD. The CDR3 runs 13 residues. The CDR3: CAITSTGNGEAFF. CDR3 nucleotide sequence: TGTGCCATCACCTCAACGGGTAACGGTGAAGCTTTCTTT.

The chain is built from TRBV27 and TRBJ2-7, with TRBD1 identical over 9 bases. Germline trimming cut 6 bases from V and 0 bases from J; bases unmatched to any gene: 12. Germline V gene sequence: CDR1 MNHEY, CDR2 SMNVEV (reference sequence). The CDR3 totals 17 residues. CDR3 in DNA: TGTGCCAGCAGAGCCGGGACAGGGCCACCTTTCTCCTACGAGCAGTACTTC. Encoded protein: CASRAGTGPPFSYEQYF.

The V gene is TRBV25-1, the J gene TRBJ1-3, with D possibly matching TRBD1 (5 bases). The V and J ends lost 8 bases and 0 bases respectively, with 11 bases between them. The CDR3 is 14 residues long. The germline V gene encodes CDR1 MGHDK and CDR2 SYGVNS. The CDR3 sequence is CASLGGISGNTIYF. CDR3 bases: TGTGCCAGCCTCGGGGGGATCTCTGGAAACACCATATATTTT.

This chain uses TRBV7-9 with TRBJ2-3; 12 nucleotides agree with TRBD2. This CDR3 has 17 amino acids. The ends lost 5 bases at V and 1 base at J; junction bases unmatched: 7. Per the germline V gene, CDR1 is SEHNR and CDR2 is FQNEAQ (reference sequence). CDR3 in DNA: TGTGCCAGCAGCCCAACTAGCGGGAGGTATGGCACAGATACGCAGTATTTT. Its translation is CASSPTSGRYGTDTQYF.

This clone is a singleton in its sample. As DNA, the CDR3 is TGTGCCAGCAGTCCCTATATAGAAAAACTGTTTTTT. Translation: CASSPYIEKLFF. The chain employs TRBV28 and TRBJ1-4; D not resolved. CDR3 length: 12 residues. V gave up 5 bases and J gave up 8 bases, with 9 bases separating them. Germline loops: CDR1 MDHEN, CDR2 SYDVKM.

This clone was counted a single time. This chain joins TRBV6-6 and TRBJ2-7, with D tentatively TRBD1 (6 bases). The CDR3 has 15 amino acids. Trimming removed 4 bases at V and 2 bases at J, with 15 bases between. Germline CDR1 and CDR2: MNHNY and SVGAGI (reference sequence). The CDR3 DNA sequence: TGTGCCAGCAGTTCAATGACAGGCCCCACCTACGAGCAGTACTTC. Amino acid sequence: CASSSMTGPTYEQYF.

The rearrangement joins TRBV27 to TRBJ1-2; TRBD1 is a possible D gene (6 bases). Germline CDR1 MNHEY, CDR2 SMNVEV (reference sequence). The length of the CDR3 is 15 residues. Deletions cut 4 bases from V and 9 bases from J, with 21 bases between. The CDR3 bases are TGTGCCAGCAGTTCTTACAGGGAAGCCATGGGGAGCTACACCTTC. It translates to CASSSYREAMGSYTF.

V and J are TRBV5-1 and TRBJ2-1; 7 bases align to TRBD1. Germline CDR1 and CDR2: SGHRS and YFSETQ. Losses at the gene ends were 1 base for V and 9 bases for J; bases not matched to a gene: 7. This CDR3 comprises 14 residues. The CDR3 nucleotides are TGCGCCAGCAGCTTGAGACAGGGCGTGATTGAGCAGTTCTTC. Translated: CASSLRQGVIEQFF.

DNA for the CDR3: TGTGCCAGCAGCTTAGGTGGAGATAGCAATCAGCCCCAGCATTTT. Its translation: CASSLGGDSNQPQHF. The V call is TRBV7-9, the J call TRBJ1-5, with D unclear. The CDR3 sequence is 15 residues long. V was cut by 1 base and J by 0 bases, with 7 bases left in between. Germline values: CDR1 SEHNR, CDR2 FQNEAQ (reference sequence).

J is TRBJ2-1 and V is TRBV7-9; 7 bases agree with TRBD2. This CDR3 has 15 amino acids. Looked up from germline, CDR1 is SEHNR and CDR2 is FQNEAQ (reference sequence). Trimming cost V 2 bases and J 9 bases; bases outside gene matches: 10. The CDR3 DNA is TGTGCCAGCAGCTTATTGATTACTAGCGAGGCTGAGCAGTTCTTC. It translates to CASSLLITSEAEQFF. Using reference TRBV7-9 and TRBJ2-1 for the parts outside the CDR3, the full variable domain is DTGVSQNPRHKITKRGQNVTFRCDPISEHNRLYWYRQTLGQGPEFLTYFQNEAQLEKSRLLSDRFSAERPKGSFSTLEIQRTEQGDSAMYLCASSLLITSEAEQFFGPGTRLTVL.

CDR3 DNA: TGTGCTAGTGGTCCCGGACAGGTTGGCGGGGAGCTGTTTTTT. This translates into CASGPGQVGGELFF. The J gene is TRBJ2-2, the V gene TRBV12-5; 7 bases line up with TRBD1. With 5 bases clipped from V and 7 bases from J, the junction kept 7 bases outside the gene matches. The CDR3 is 14 residues long. Germline CDR1 is LGHNT and CDR2 is FRNRAP.

The chain combines TRBV19 with TRBJ2-6; TRBD1 matches at 10 bases. Germline assignment: CDR1 LNHDA and CDR2 SQIVND (reference sequence). After removal of 7 bases from V and 9 bases from J, the junction contained 15 bases not matched to a gene. This CDR3 contains 17 residues. CDR3 sequence (DNA): TGTGCCAGTACTGAATACGGACAGGGGGATAAGAGCAACGTCCTGACTTTC. It encodes CASTEYGQGDKSNVLTF.

The rearrangement uses TRBV3-1 (or the pseudogene TRBV3-2) and TRBJ1-5; the D is unclear. Trimming took off 0 bases at V and 4 bases at J, with 10 bases between the two ends. There are 15 residues in the CDR3. The germline V gene has CDR1 LGHDT and CDR2 YNNKEL (reference sequence). The CDR3 nucleotides read TGTGCCAGCAGCCAAGACTTAGCCTTGAATCAGCCCCAGCATTTT. It codes for CASSQDLALNQPQHF.

The V call is TRBV19, the J call TRBJ2-1, with 7 positions matching TRBD1. The CDR3 totals 13 residues. The germline CDR1 and CDR2 sequences are LNHDA and SQIVND (reference sequence). The ends lost 9 bases at V and 1 base at J; junction bases unmatched: 3. The CDR3 DNA reads as TGTGCCAGCGAGGACAGGTCCTACAATGAGCAGTTCTTC. Amino acids: CASEDRSYNEQFF.

The chain carries TRBV9 and TRBJ1-2; 8 bases agree with TRBD1. CDR1 is SGDLS and CDR2 is YYNGEE in the germline V gene. Losses at the gene ends were 0 bases for V and 8 bases for J; bases not matched to a gene: 15. The CDR3 extends over 17 amino acids. The CDR3 DNA reads as TGTGCCAGCAGCGTAGATCCGCGGGACAGGCATATTAGCGGCTACACCTTC. As protein: CASSVDPRDRHISGYTF.

This clone was found a few times. This CDR3 is CASSQDRAFEKLFF. CDR3 sequence (DNA): TGTGCCAGTAGTCAGGACAGGGCTTTTGAAAAACTGTTTTTT. This chain links TRBV19 with TRBJ1-4; TRBD1 agrees at 8 bases. CDR3 length equals 14 residues. The V gene's germline CDR1 is LNHDA and CDR2 SQIVND (reference sequence). Trimming removed 5 bases from V and 7 bases from J; junction bases left unmatched: 6.

The chain combines TRBV30 with TRBJ2-3; 11 bases are a match to TRBD2. J gave up 7 bases and V 4 bases, and 7 bases lay outside the gene matches. CDR1 and CDR2 from the germline V gene are GTSNPN and SVGIG (reference sequence). CDR3 length equals 14 residues. CDR3 protein: CAWNLAGGANTQYF. DNA for the CDR3: TGTGCCTGGAACCTAGCGGGAGGAGCAAATACGCAGTATTTT.

This chain joins TRBV5-5 and TRBJ1-1; 8 nucleotides line up with TRBD1. Germline-derived CDR1 and CDR2 are SGHKS and YYEKEE (reference sequence). The CDR3 consists of 13 residues. The ends lost 5 bases at V and 3 bases at J; junction bases unmatched: 3. The CDR3 region is CASRTGVDTEAFF. The CDR3 region has the DNA TGTGCCAGCAGGACAGGGGTGGACACTGAAGCTTTCTTT.

This sequence joins TRBV5-1 and TRBJ2-1; 10 bases match TRBD2. CDR3 length: 15 amino acids. After removal of 0 bases from V and 6 bases from J, the junction contained 3 bases not matched to a gene. In germline, CDR1 is SGHRS, CDR2 YFSETQ. Written as DNA, the CDR3 is TGCGCCAGCAGCTTGGACCCTAGCGGGGGCAATGAGCAGTTCTTC. Translating gives CASSLDPSGGNEQFF.

The gene calls are TRBV2 and TRBJ1-5; no firm D call. With 6 bases removed from V and 0 bases from J, the gap between germline ends came to 12 bases. The CDR3 runs to 15 residues. In germline, CDR1 is SNHLY, CDR2 FYNNEI. This CDR3 reads CASSLDGNSNQPQHF. The CDR3 nucleotides are TGTGCCAGCAGCTTGGACGGGAATAGCAATCAGCCCCAGCATTTT.

The V gene is TRBV2, the J gene TRBJ2-5; D gene ambiguous. The CDR3 has 14 amino acids. V was shortened by 8 bases and J by 2 bases, with 15 bases between the two germline ends. CDR1 and CDR2 from the germline V gene are SNHLY and FYNNEI. The CDR3 loop reads CASGFLGSQETQYF. For the CDR3, the DNA is TGTGCCAGCGGGTTCCTAGGCAGTCAAGAGACCCAGTACTTC.

V and J are TRBV6-5 and TRBJ2-7; D might be TRBD2 (6 bases). V lost 5 bases, J lost 2 bases, and 13 bases lay in between. Germline V gives CDR1 MNHEY, CDR2 SVGAGI. There are 14 residues in the CDR3. The CDR3 is CASSRSGPTYEQYF. In DNA form, the CDR3 reads TGTGCCAGCAGTCGTAGCGGACCCACCTACGAGCAGTACTTC.